This T cell receptor beta chain was captured by sequencing in a study of cytomegalovirus exposure and HLA in healthy donors. Worth noting for this clone: What it recognizes is unknown.

This CDR3 comprises 14 residues. Germline V gene data show CDR1 as SGHRS and CDR2 as YFSETQ. Deletions cut 0 bases from V and 2 bases from J, with 7 bases between. Study-level points and caveats: The authors later found HLA-associated TCR beta chains more clonally expanded than equally common others. It was reportedly the case that the classifier diagnosed cytomegalovirus status with high specificity and sensitivity. CMV serostatus was the only recorded immune exposure for donors.

In the PCR, 60 Vbeta and 13 Jbeta primers were used. Assay used: immunoSEQ multiplex PCR; TCRdb lists only in-frame clones, some missing. The data show roughly 97,000 clones, roughly four fifths seen once. Sequencing input: PBMCs. The TCR comes from a man between 40 and 49 years old in good health and CMV-seropositive. This chain joins TRBV5-1 and TRBJ2-3; possible D gene TRBD1, 6 bases. This CDR3 reads CASSLGQDTDTQYF. The CDR3 region has the DNA TGCGCCAGCAGCTTGGGACAGGACACAGATACGCAGTATTTT. The variable domain in full, completed from reference TRBV5-1 and TRBJ2-3, reads KAGVTQTPRYLIKTRGQQVTLSCSPISGHRSVSWYQQTPGQGLQFLFEYFSETQRNKGNFPGRFSGRQFSNSRSEMNVSTLELGDSALYLCASSLGQDTDTQYFGPGTRLTVL.